The 26 T cell receptor beta chains below all came from one sample that was sequenced in a study of T cell changes during pregnancy in multiple sclerosis. The protocol was immunoSEQ multiplex PCR, while the TCRdb copy is restricted to in-frame clones and leaves out a portion. The table lists roughly 35,000 clones, 90% of them singletons. Sequencing was performed on CD8+ T cells from peripheral blood mononuclear cells, taken before pregnancy. These receptors were obtained from a female donor with multiple sclerosis, enrolled in a pregnancy study.

J is TRBJ2-1 and V is TRBV10-1, with a tentative D call TRBD2 (6 bases). The CDR3 has 14 residues. The V end lost 6 bases, the J end lost 10 bases, and 19 bases lay between the germline ends. The germline CDR1 and CDR2 sequences are WNHNN and SYGVQD (reference sequence). Here the CDR3 DNA reads TGCGCCAGCAGATCCGAAAAAGCTGGAGGGGAGCAGTTCTTC. Its translation: CASRSEKAGGEQFF.

This rearrangement joins TRBV6-5 to TRBJ2-7; D is unresolved. Germline lookup yields CDR1 MNHEY and CDR2 SVGAGI. V was pared by 4 bases and J by 0 bases, with 4 bases between. The CDR3 contains 12 residues. CDR3 amino acids: CASSSGSYEQYF. CDR3 nucleotides: TGTGCCAGCAGTTCGGGCTCCTACGAGCAGTACTTC.

This clone is medium-sized by share. This rearrangement joins TRBV5-1 to TRBJ1-1; TRBD1 matches 7 bases. Germline CDR1 is SGHRS and CDR2 is YFSETQ. The J segment lost 11 bases and the V segment lost 2 bases, leaving 12 bases of the junction unmatched. The CDR3 consists of 14 residues. The CDR3 here is CASSLETGQRYAFF. The CDR3 DNA is TGCGCCAGCAGCTTAGAGACAGGGCAACGATACGCTTTCTTT.

In DNA, the CDR3 is TGTGCCAGCAGCAAAGTCTCACCTAGGGTAACAGGGGTTTACGAGCAGTACTTC. It encodes CASSKVSPRVTGVYEQYF. V usage is TRBV21-1 and J usage is TRBJ2-7; no check of the table's D call, TRBD1, against the DNA was made. TRBV21-1 is recorded as a pseudogene. CDR3 size: 18 residues.

The gene calls are TRBV7-3 and TRBJ1-2; 9 bases map to TRBD1. Unmatched junction bases numbered 7, after V lost 5 bases and J lost 3 bases. Looked up from germline, CDR1 is SGHTA and CDR2 is FQGTGA. The CDR3 length is 15 residues. The CDR3: CASSARTGGDYGYTF. The DNA of the CDR3 is TGTGCCAGCAGCGCACGAACAGGGGGCGACTATGGCTACACCTTC. The full variable domain, completed using reference TRBV7-3 and TRBJ1-2, is GAGVSQTPSNKVTEKGKYVELRCDPISGHTALYWYRQSLGQGPEFLIYFQGTGAADDSGLPNDRFFAVRPEGSVSTLKIQRTERGDSAVYLCASSARTGGDYGYTFGSGTRLTVV.

The V call is TRBV7-3, the J call TRBJ1-2; no firm D call. CDR3 length: 14 residues. Germline values: CDR1 SGHTA, CDR2 FQGTGA. V lost 2 bases and J 1 base, leaving 8 bases between the germline ends. This CDR3 is CASSLWAGNYGYTF. The CDR3 bases are TGTGCCAGCAGCTTATGGGCGGGTAACTATGGCTACACCTTC.

The chain is built from TRBV9 and TRBJ2-1; possibly TRBD2 for D (6 bases). Germline CDR1 and CDR2: SGDLS and YYNGEE. The CDR3 runs 15 residues. The V end was cut by 3 bases, the J end by 9 bases, with 19 bases between. CDR3 bases: TGTGCCAGCAGCGGTGGGGGGAGAACTCAGAGTGAGCAGTTCTTC. It is translated as CASSGGGRTQSEQFF. Supplemented by reference TRBV9 and TRBJ2-1, the full variable domain reads DSGVTQTPKHLITATGQRVTLRCSPRSGDLSVYWYQQSLDQGLQFLIQYYNGEERAKGNILERFSAQQFPDLHSELNLSSLELGDSALYFCASSGGGRTQSEQFFGPGTRLTVL.

This chain uses TRBV6-5 with TRBJ2-3; tentatively, D is TRBD2 (7 bases). The germline V and J ends were trimmed by 2 bases and 4 bases, with 13 bases remaining between them. CDR3 length: 15 amino acids. Germline loops: CDR1 MNHEY, CDR2 SVGAGI. This CDR3 reads CASSYMGGGADTQYF. CDR3 nucleotide sequence: TGTGCCAGCAGTTACATGGGCGGGGGCGCAGATACGCAGTATTTT.

V is TRBV15 and J is TRBJ2-3; tentative D call: TRBD2 (6 bases). The V end lost 0 bases, the J end lost 7 bases, and 11 bases lay between the germline ends. Germline V gene data show CDR1 as LNHNV and CDR2 as YYDKDF (reference sequence). This CDR3 comprises 14 residues. The CDR3 region has the DNA TGTGCCACCAGCAGAGATTGGAGGGAAAATACGCAGTATTTT. It is translated as CATSRDWRENTQYF.

The chain is built from TRBV7-9 and TRBJ1-1; maybe TRBD1 (5 bases). The germline gives CDR1 SEHNR, CDR2 FQNEAQ (reference sequence). The CDR3 has 13 residues. The germline V and J ends were trimmed by 8 bases and 1 base, with 11 bases remaining between them. In DNA form, the CDR3 reads TGTGCCAGCGGTCTGGGGCCGAACACTGAAGCTTTCTTT. It encodes CASGLGPNTEAFF.

The chain recombines TRBV4-3 with TRBJ1-1; tentative D call: TRBD1 (5 bases). Trimming removed 0 bases from V and 2 bases from J, with 10 bases in between. The germline CDR1 and CDR2 sequences are LGHNA and YSLEER. There are 15 residues in the CDR3. CDR3 sequence reads: CASSQDSGANTEAFF. The CDR3 nucleotides read TGCGCCAGCAGCCAAGATAGTGGGGCTAACACTGAAGCTTTCTTT.

This chain joins TRBV11-2 and TRBJ2-3, with D possibly being TRBD2 (5 bases). This CDR3 contains 11 residues. Trimming pared 5 bases from V and 10 bases from J, leaving 10 bases between. Germline values: CDR1 SGHAT, CDR2 FQNNGV. The CDR3, as DNA: TGTGCCAGCAGCGGGCGACTACCGCAGTATTTT. This translates into CASSGRLPQYF.

The rearrangement joins TRBV6-5 to TRBJ1-2; D uncertain. V gave up 10 bases and J gave up 4 bases, with 10 bases separating them. CDR1 and CDR2 from the germline V gene are MNHEY and SVGAGI. CDR3 length: 11 residues. The CDR3 sequence: CATVFFYGYTF. CDR3 bases: TGTGCCACCGTTTTTTTCTATGGCTACACCTTC.

The chain links TRBV7-2 to TRBJ2-7, with 8 bases aligning to TRBD1. CDR1 is SGHTA and CDR2 is FQGNSA in the germline V gene. Trimming at V came to 5 bases and at J to 7 bases, leaving 13 bases not matched to a gene. The CDR3 loop spans 15 amino acids. As DNA, the CDR3 is TGTGCCAGCAGCGCCTACACGACAGGGGTTGAGGAGCAGTACTTC. Translated: CASSAYTTGVEEQYF.

This sequence joins TRBV2 and TRBJ2-1, with 7 bases identical to TRBD2. CDR1 SNHLY and CDR2 FYNNEI come from the germline V gene. V lost 2 bases to trimming and J lost 0 bases; unmatched junction nucleotides: 4. The CDR3 runs 16 residues. The DNA of the CDR3 is TGTGCCAGCAGTGAATCCGGCGGGAGCTCCTACAATGAGCAGTTCTTC. Translating gives CASSESGGSSYNEQFF.

This chain links TRBV30 with TRBJ1-4; 12 bases agree with TRBD1. Germline trimming cut 1 base from V and 5 bases from J; bases unmatched to any gene: 11. The germline V gene encodes CDR1 GTSNPN and CDR2 SVGIG (reference sequence). The CDR3 has 18 amino acids. The CDR3 region has the DNA TGTGCCTGGAGTGGCCAGGGACAGGGGGCGGGCGAAAATGAAAAACTGTTTTTT. Translation: CAWSGQGQGAGENEKLFF. Full variable domain (outside the CDR3, taken from reference TRBV30 and TRBJ1-4): SQTIHQWPATLVQPVGSPLSLECTVEGTSNPNLYWYRQAAGRGLQLLFYSVGIGQISSEVPQNLSASRPQDRQFILSSKKLLLSDSGFYLCAWSGQGQGAGENEKLFFGSGTQLSVL.

The V and J genes are TRBV5-6 and TRBJ1-3, with D perhaps matching TRBD1 (6 bases). The V and J ends lost 5 bases and 4 bases respectively, with 13 bases between them. Germline V gene sequence: CDR1 SGHDT, CDR2 YYEEEE. The CDR3 contains 14 residues. The CDR3 here is CASSSGVFGNTIYF. The CDR3 DNA reads TGTGCCAGCAGTTCAGGGGTGTTCGGAAACACCATATATTTT.

This chain connects TRBV7-6 to TRBJ2-3, with 8 bases lining up with TRBD1. The V and J ends lost 1 base and 5 bases, in that order; junction bases with no gene match: 8. Germline V gives CDR1 SGHVS, CDR2 FNYEAQ. The CDR3 covers 16 residues. The CDR3 sequence: CASSLGTGRFGDTQYF. The CDR3 DNA sequence: TGTGCCAGCAGCTTAGGGACAGGGCGGTTCGGAGATACGCAGTATTTT.

V and J are TRBV9 and TRBJ2-7; 7 bases match TRBD1. In germline, CDR1 is SGDLS, CDR2 YYNGEE. The CDR3 length is 17 residues. V was clipped by 1 base and J by 4 bases; unmatched bases: 14. CDR3 amino acids: CASSVYDRTGGDYEQYF. In DNA form, the CDR3 reads TGTGCCAGCAGCGTATATGATAGGACAGGAGGAGATTACGAGCAGTACTTC.

The J gene is TRBJ2-2, the V gene TRBV6-5, with TRBD2 as a possible D gene (5 bases). The CDR3 contains 14 residues. In germline, CDR1 is MNHEY, CDR2 SVGAGI. V lost 8 bases and J 1 base, leaving 11 bases between the germline ends. CDR3 region: CASGGPRNTGELFF. The CDR3 coding sequence is TGTGCCAGCGGAGGCCCGAGGAACACCGGGGAGCTGTTTTTT.

The rearrangement uses TRBV10-3 and TRBJ1-2; D remains ambiguous. This CDR3 has 14 residues. The germline V gene has CDR1 ENHRY and CDR2 SYGVKD. Deletions cut 8 bases from V and 0 bases from J, with 13 bases between. The CDR3 DNA reads as TGTGCCATCCCCGCCCGGGGATCTAACTATGGCTACACCTTC. It yields the protein CAIPARGSNYGYTF.

The CDR3 loop reads CASSTLSTGGARKTQYF. In DNA form, the CDR3 reads TGTGCCAGCAGTACCCTCTCGACAGGGGGCGCGAGAAAGACCCAGTACTTC. This chain uses TRBV27 with TRBJ2-5; 10 bases are a match to TRBD1. CDR1 MNHEY and CDR2 SMNVEV come from the germline V gene (reference sequence). The CDR3 has 17 residues. The ends lost 5 bases at V and 6 bases at J; junction bases unmatched: 15.

CDR3 bases: TGTGCCAGCAGCTTGCAGCGGGAGGGCCTCAATGAGCAGTTCTTC. This gives the protein CASSLQREGLNEQFF. V and J are TRBV5-4 and TRBJ2-1, with 10 bases fitting TRBD2. V gave up 1 base and J gave up 6 bases; unmatched junction bases: 4. The CDR3 runs 15 residues. CDR1 and CDR2 from the germline V gene are SGHNT and YYREEE (reference sequence).

This clone came up once. The V gene is TRBV6-1, the J gene TRBJ1-5; 9 nucleotides agree with TRBD1. The V gene end was trimmed by 6 bases and the J gene end by 7 bases; junction bases not matched to a gene: 10. The CDR3 consists of 15 residues. The germline V gene encodes CDR1 MNHNS and CDR2 SASEGT. Written as DNA, the CDR3 is TGTGCCAGCAGGGTGGGACAGGGAGGAGGACAGCCCCAGCATTTT. Translating gives CASRVGQGGGQPQHF.

This chain uses TRBV5-1 with TRBJ2-3, with D possibly being TRBD1 (6 bases). This CDR3 contains 15 residues. With 3 bases removed from V and 2 bases from J, the gap between germline ends came to 13 bases. Germline loops: CDR1 SGHRS, CDR2 YFSETQ. In DNA, the CDR3 is TGCGCCAGCAGCTGGGGGCCTAGAACCACAGATACGCAGTATTTT. Its translation is CASSWGPRTTDTQYF. The full variable domain, rest sourced from reference TRBV5-1 and TRBJ2-3, is KAGVTQTPRYLIKTRGQQVTLSCSPISGHRSVSWYQQTPGQGLQFLFEYFSETQRNKGNFPGRFSGRQFSNSRSEMNVSTLELGDSALYLCASSWGPRTTDTQYFGPGTRLTVL.

Worth noting for this clone: This same CDR3 is encoded by further DNA sequences in the sample. The chain is built from TRBV7-2 and TRBJ2-1, with TRBD2 matching 7 bases. This CDR3 is 14 amino acids long. Germline lookup yields CDR1 SGHTA and CDR2 FQGNSA. V lost 3 bases and J lost 7; bases outside the gene matches: 6. CDR3 in DNA: TGTGCCAGCAGCTTGGGAGGGAGGGGAAATGAGCAGTTCTTC. Amino acids: CASSLGGRGNEQFF.